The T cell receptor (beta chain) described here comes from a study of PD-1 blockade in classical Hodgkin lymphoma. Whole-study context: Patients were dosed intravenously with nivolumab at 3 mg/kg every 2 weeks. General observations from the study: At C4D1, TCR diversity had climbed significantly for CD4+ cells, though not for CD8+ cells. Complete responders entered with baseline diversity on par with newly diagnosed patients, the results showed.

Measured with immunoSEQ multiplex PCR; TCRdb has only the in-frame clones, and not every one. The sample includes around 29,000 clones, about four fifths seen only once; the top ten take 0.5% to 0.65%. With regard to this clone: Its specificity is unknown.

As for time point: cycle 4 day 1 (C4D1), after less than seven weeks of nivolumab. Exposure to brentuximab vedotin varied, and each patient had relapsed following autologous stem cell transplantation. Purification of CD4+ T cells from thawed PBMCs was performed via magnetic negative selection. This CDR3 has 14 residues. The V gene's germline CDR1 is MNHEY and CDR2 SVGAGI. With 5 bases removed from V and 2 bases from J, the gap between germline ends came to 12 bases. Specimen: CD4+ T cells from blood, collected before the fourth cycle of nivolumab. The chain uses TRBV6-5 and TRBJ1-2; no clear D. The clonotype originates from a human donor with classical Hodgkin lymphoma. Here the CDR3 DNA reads TGTGCCAGCAGTCCCACTTCAAGAAACTATGGCTACACCTTC. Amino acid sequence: CASSPTSRNYGYTF.